This T cell receptor (beta chain) was identified in a study of blood T cell repertoires in COVID-19. Study as a whole: Some COVID-19 samples were acute and others convalescent; all came from the United States, Italy and Spain.

J lost 4 bases, V lost 10 bases, and 9 bases had no gene match. The CDR3 loop spans 14 amino acids. Germline loops: CDR1 ENHRY, CDR2 SYGVKD. In the original processing: Amplification of reference gene primers was used by the study to estimate nucleated cell counts. TCRdb keeps only in-frame clones here, not all; method: immunoSEQ multiplex PCR. V, J and clone size are taken as reported in that table, and D and trimming were inferred from the DNA itself. The sample shows some 150,000 clones, approximately 82% of them seen only once. The chain is built from TRBV10-3 and TRBJ2-1; 8 nucleotides match TRBD2. Input material: peripheral blood. The sequence derives from a woman aged 45-60 years with acute or convalescent COVID-19. This CDR3 reads CASESGGLYNEQFF. Here the CDR3 DNA reads TGTGCCAGCGAGAGCGGGGGCCTATACAATGAGCAGTTCTTC.